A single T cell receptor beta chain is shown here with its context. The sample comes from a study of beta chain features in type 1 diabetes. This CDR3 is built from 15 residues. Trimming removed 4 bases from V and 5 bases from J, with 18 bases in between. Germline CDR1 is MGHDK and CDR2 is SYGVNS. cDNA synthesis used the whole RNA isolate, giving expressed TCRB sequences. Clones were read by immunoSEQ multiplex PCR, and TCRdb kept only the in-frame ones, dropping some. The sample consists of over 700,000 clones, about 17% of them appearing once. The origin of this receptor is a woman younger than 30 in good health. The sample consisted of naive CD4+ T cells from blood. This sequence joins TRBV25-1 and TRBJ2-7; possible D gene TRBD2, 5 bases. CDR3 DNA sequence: TGTGCCAGCAGTGCTCATTACGGGCCGCGGGACGAGCAGTACTTC. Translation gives CASSAHYGPRDEQYF.